This record covers a single T cell receptor (beta chain). Antigen specificity is unknown. The entry originates in a study of OX40 agonist ivuxolimab in advanced cancers. Study-wide findings and caveats: Within 6 weeks, CD4+ and CD8+ blood T cells expanded clonally at 0.1 to 3.0 mg/kg.

Patients were ruled out by autoimmune disease history or systemic immunosuppression. Germline CDR1 is SGHAT and CDR2 is FQNNGV. This CDR3 comprises 15 residues. Deletions cut 1 base from V and 7 bases from J, with 14 bases between. The method was immunoSEQ multiplex PCR; TCRdb's version includes in-frame clones alone and lacks a portion of them. In the table there are around 98,000 clones, around 88% of which are singletons. The clonotype comes from an adult with an advanced solid tumor such as melanoma, head and neck, liver or kidney cancer. The source material was CD4+ or CD8+ T cells sorted from blood, sampled in a trial of the OX40 agonist ivuxolimab. V and J are TRBV11-2 and TRBJ1-3; perhaps TRBD1 as D (6 bases). CDR3 residues: CASSLGAGALNTIYF. DNA for the CDR3: TGTGCCAGCAGCTTAGGGGCAGGGGCCCTTAACACCATATATTTT. Drawing the rest from reference TRBV11-2 and TRBJ1-3, the complete variable domain is EAGVAQSPRYKIIEKRQSVAFWCNPISGHATLYWYQQILGQGPKLLIQFQNNGVVDDSQLPKDRFSAERLKGVDSTLKIQPAKLEDSAVYLCASSLGAGALNTIYFGEGSWLTVV.